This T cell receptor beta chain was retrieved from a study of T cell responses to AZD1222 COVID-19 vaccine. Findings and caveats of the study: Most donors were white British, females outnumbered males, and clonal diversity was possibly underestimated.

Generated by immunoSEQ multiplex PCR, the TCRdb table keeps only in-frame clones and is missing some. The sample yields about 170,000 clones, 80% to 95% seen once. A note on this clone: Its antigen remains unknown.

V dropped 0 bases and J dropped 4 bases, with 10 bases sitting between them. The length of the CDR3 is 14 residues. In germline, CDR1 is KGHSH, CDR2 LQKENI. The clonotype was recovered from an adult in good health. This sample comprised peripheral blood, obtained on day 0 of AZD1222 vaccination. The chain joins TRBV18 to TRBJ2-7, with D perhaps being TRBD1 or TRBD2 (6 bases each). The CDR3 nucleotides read TGTGCCAGCTCACCACCGCGGGACACTTACGAGCAGTACTTC. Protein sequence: CASSPPRDTYEQYF.